The clone carrying this TCR beta chain was seen only once. Assay used: immunoSEQ multiplex PCR; TCRdb lists only in-frame clones, some missing. The sample lists 190,000 or so clones; 70% to 90% were seen once. This specimen comes from a study of blood T cell repertoires in COVID-19. Study information: The United States, Italy and Spain were the sources of the acute and convalescent COVID-19 samples.

This CDR3 region has 13 residues. The germline V and J ends were trimmed by 2 bases and 3 bases, with 8 bases remaining between them. In germline, CDR1 is LGHDT, CDR2 YNNKEL (reference sequence). What was sequenced was peripheral blood. V gene TRBV3-1 (or the pseudogene TRBV3-2) combines with J gene TRBJ2-7; no firm D call. The source is a man aged 40-49 years with active or convalescent COVID-19. The CDR3 DNA reads TGTGCCAGCAGCCAATCCTTCGGCTACGAGCAGTACTTC. This encodes CASSQSFGYEQYF.